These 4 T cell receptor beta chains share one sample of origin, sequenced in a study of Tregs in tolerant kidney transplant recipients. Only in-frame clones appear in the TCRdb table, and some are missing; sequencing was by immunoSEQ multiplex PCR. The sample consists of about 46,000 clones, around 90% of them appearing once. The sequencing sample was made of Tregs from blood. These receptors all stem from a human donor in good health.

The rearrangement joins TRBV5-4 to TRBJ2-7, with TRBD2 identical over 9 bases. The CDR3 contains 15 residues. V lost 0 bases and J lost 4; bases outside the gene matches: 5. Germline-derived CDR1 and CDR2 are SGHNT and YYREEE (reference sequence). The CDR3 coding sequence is TGTGCCAGCAGCTTGGCCCTAGCGGGAAGGTACGAGCAGTACTTC. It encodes CASSLALAGRYEQYF.

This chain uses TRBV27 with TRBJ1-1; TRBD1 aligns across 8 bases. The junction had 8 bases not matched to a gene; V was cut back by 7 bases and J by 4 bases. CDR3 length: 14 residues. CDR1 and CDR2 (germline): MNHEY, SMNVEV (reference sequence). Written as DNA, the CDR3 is TGTGCCAGCAACCACCAGGGGGCTGGCACTGAAGCTTTCTTT. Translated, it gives CASNHQGAGTEAFF.

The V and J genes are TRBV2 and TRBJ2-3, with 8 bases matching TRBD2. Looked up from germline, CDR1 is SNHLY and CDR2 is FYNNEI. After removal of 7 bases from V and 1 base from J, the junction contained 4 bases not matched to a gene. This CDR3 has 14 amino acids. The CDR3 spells CASNKRGRTDTQYF. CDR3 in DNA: TGTGCCAGCAATAAGCGGGGGCGCACAGATACGCAGTATTTT.

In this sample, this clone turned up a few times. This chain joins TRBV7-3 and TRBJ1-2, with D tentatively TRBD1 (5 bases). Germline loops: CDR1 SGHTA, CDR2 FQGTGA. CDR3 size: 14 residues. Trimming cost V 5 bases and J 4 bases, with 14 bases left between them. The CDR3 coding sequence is TGTGCCAGCAGCGCGGGACCGGGAGGCTATGGCTACACCTTC. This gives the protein CASSAGPGGYGYTF. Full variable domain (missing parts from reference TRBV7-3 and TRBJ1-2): GAGVSQTPSNKVTEKGKYVELRCDPISGHTALYWYRQSLGQGPEFLIYFQGTGAADDSGLPNDRFFAVRPEGSVSTLKIQRTERGDSAVYLCASSAGPGGYGYTFGSGTRLTVV.